This T cell receptor beta chain was retrieved from a study of identical twins. Study-level points and caveats: Where out-of-frame alpha sequences were twin-shared, they showed excess low generation probability.

The authors used template switching to add a universal primer site and gave cDNA unique molecular identifiers. Each CDR3 protein gets one entry after TCRdb re-called the 5' RACE reads with MiXCR. The sample lists about 530,000 distinct CDR3 sequences, approximately 20% occurring once. In the case of this clonotype: Its antigen is currently unknown.

The V end lost 3 bases, the J end lost 5 bases, and 17 bases lay between the germline ends. The CDR3 runs to 16 residues. Germline loops: CDR1 SGHTA, CDR2 FQGNSA. The data were also submitted as part of a second study, on yellow fever vaccine responses in identical twins.

This chain uses TRBV7-2 with TRBJ2-1; no reliable D call. The origin of this receptor is a woman under 30 in good health. Sequencing used CD4+ T cells sorted from blood. The CDR3 region has the DNA TGTGCCAGCAGCTTCCGGGCCTCTGGGTCCGACAATGAGCAGTTCTTC. Translated, it gives CASSFRASGSDNEQFF. The whole variable domain, remainder taken from reference TRBV7-2 and TRBJ2-1, is GAGVSQSPSNKVTEKGKDVELRCDPISGHTALYWYRQSLGQGLEFLIYFQGNSAPDKSGLPSDRFSAERTGGSVSTLTIQRTQQEDSAVYLCASSFRASGSDNEQFFGPGTRLTVL.